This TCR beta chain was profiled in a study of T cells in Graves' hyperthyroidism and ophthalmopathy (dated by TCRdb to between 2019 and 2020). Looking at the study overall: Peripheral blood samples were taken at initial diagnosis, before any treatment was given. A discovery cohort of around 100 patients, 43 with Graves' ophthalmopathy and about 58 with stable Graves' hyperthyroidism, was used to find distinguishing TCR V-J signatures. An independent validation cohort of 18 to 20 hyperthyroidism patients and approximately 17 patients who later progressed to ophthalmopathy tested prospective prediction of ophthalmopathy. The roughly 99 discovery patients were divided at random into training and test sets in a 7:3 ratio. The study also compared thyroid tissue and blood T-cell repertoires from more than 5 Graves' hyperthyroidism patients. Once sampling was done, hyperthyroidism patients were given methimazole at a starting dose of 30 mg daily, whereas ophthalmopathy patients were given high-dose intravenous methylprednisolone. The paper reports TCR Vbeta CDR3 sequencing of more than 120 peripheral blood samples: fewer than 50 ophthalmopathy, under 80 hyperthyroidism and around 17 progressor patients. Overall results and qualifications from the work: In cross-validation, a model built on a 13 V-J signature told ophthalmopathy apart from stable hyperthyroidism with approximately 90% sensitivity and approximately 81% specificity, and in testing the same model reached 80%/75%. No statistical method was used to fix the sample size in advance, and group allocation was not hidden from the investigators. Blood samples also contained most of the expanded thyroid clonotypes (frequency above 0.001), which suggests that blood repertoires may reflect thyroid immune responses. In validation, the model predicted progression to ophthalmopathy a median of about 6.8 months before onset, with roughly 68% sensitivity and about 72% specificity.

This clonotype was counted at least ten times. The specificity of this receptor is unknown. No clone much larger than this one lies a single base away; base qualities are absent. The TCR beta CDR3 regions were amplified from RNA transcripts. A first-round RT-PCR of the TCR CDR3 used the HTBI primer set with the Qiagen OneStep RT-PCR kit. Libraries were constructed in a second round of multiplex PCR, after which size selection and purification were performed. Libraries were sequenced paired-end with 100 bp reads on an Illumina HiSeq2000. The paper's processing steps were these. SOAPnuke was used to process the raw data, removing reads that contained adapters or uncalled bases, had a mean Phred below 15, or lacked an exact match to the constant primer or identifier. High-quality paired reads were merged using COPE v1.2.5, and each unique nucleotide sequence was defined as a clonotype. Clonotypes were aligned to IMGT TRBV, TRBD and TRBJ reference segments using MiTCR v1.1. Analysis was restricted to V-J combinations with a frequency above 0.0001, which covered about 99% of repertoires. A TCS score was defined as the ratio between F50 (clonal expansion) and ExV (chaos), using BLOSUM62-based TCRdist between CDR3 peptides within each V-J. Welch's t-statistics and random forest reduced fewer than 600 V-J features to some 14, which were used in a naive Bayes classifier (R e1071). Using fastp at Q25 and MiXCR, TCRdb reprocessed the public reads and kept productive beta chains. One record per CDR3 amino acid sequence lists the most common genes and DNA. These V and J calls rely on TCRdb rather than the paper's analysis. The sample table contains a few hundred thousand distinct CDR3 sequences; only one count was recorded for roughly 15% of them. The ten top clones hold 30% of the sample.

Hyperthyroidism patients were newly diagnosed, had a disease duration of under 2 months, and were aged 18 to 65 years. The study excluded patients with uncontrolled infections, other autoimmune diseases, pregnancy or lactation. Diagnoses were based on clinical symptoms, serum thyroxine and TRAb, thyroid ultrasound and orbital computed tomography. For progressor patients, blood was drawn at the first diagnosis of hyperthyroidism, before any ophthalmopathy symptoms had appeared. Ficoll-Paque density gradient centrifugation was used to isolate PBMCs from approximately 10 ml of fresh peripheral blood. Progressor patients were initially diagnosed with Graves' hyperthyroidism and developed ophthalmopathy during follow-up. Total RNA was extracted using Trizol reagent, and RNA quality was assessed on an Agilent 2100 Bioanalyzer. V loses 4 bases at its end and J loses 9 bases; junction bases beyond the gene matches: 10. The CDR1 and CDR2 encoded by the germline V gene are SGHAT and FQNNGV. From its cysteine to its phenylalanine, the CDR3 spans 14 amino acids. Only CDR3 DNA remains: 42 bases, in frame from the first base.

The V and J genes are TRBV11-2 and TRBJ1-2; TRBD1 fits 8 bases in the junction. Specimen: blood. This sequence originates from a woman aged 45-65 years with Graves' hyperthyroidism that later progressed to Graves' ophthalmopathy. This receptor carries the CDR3 CASSSGQAALRYTF. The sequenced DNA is TGTGCCAGCAGCTCGGGACAGGCGGCTTTGCGCTACACCTTC.